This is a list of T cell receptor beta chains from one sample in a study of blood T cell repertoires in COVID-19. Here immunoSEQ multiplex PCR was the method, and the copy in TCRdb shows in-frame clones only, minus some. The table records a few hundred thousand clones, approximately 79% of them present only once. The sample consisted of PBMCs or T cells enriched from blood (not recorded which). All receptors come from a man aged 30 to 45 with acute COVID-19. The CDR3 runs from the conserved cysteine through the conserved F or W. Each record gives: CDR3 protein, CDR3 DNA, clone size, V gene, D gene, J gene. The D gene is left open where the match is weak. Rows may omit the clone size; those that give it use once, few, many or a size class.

CAWSVNLAKNIQYF | TGTGCCTGGAGTGTAAATCTAGCCAAAAACATTCAGTACTTC | NA | TRBV30 | NA | TRBJ2-4
CASDPSGTDTQYF | TGTGCCAGCGATCCTAGCGGGACAGATACGCAGTATTTT | NA | TRBV12-3/TRBV12-4 | TRBD2 | TRBJ2-3
CASSQETVQNGYTF | TGTGCCAGCAGCCAAGAGACAGTCCAAAATGGCTACACCTTC | NA | TRBV3-1/TRBV3-2 | NA | TRBJ1-2
CASSKFRSWGGRGEKLFF | TGTGCCAGCAGCAAATTTCGTTCGTGGGGGGGCCGCGGAGAAAAACTGTTTTTT | NA | TRBV21-1 | NA | TRBJ1-4
CASSQELRETQYF | TGCGCCAGCAGCCAAGAGCTGCGAGAGACCCAGTACTTC | NA | TRBV4-3 | NA | TRBJ2-5
CAWSESTGNTIYF | TGTGCCTGGAGTGAATCTACTGGAAACACCATATATTTT | NA | TRBV30 | NA | TRBJ1-3
CASSPSLGTMNTEAFF | TGTGCCAGCTCACCTTCCCTAGGTACGATGAACACTGAAGCTTTCTTT | few | TRBV18 | NA | TRBJ1-1
CASSPRGGEVDTQYF | TGTGCCAGCAGCCCAAGAGGCGGGGAAGTAGATACGCAGTATTTT | many | TRBV11-2 | NA | TRBJ2-3
CASSLDPSTGELFF | TGTGCCAGCAGCTTGGATCCCTCCACCGGGGAGCTGTTTTTT | few | TRBV5-5 | NA | TRBJ2-2
CSVETTGMNTEAFF | TGCAGCGTTGAAACTACAGGGATGAACACTGAAGCTTTCTTT | once | TRBV29-1 | NA | TRBJ1-1
CASSYSSETGSNTEAFF | TGTGCCAGCAGTTACTCGTCGGAGACAGGGTCGAACACTGAAGCTTTCTTT | NA | TRBV6-2/TRBV6-3 | TRBD1 | TRBJ1-1
CASSPTPGRNTEAFF | TGTGCCAGCAGTCCCACGCCAGGGCGGAACACTGAAGCTTTCTTT | NA | TRBV6-5 | NA | TRBJ1-1
CASSPRGMNTEAFF | TGTGCCAGCAGTCCAAGAGGCATGAACACTGAAGCTTTCTTT | NA | TRBV6-5 | NA | TRBJ1-1
CASSLDPTRAFEQFF | TGTGCCAGCAGCTTAGACCCGACTAGGGCCTTTGAGCAGTTCTTC | once | TRBV7-2 | NA | TRBJ2-1
CATSDYSGLLLSDTQYF | TGTGCCACCAGTGACTATAGCGGGCTACTGTTATCAGATACGCAGTATTTT | NA | TRBV24-1 | TRBD2 | TRBJ2-3
CASSLRTGQETQYF | TGTGCCAGCAGCCTACGGACAGGCCAAGAGACCCAGTACTTC | NA | TRBV3-1/TRBV3-2 | TRBD1 | TRBJ2-5
CASSQEATGENGYTF | TGTGCCAGCAGCCAAGAGGCGACAGGGGAGAATGGCTACACCTTC | NA | TRBV4-2 | TRBD1 | TRBJ1-2
CASSRDRPANYGYTF | TGTGCCAGCAGCCGTGACAGGCCTGCTAACTATGGCTACACCTTC | few | TRBV7-9 | NA | TRBJ1-2
CASSVDTYGYTF | TGTGCCAGCAGCGTGGACACCTATGGCTACACCTTC | once | TRBV5-4 | NA | TRBJ1-2
CASSPGTGVYGYTF | TGTGCCAGCAGCCCAGGGACAGGCGTCTATGGCTACACCTTC | NA | TRBV9 | TRBD1 | TRBJ1-2
CASSRWASSTDTQHF | TGTGCCAGCAGTCGATGGGCATCAAGCACAGATACGCAGCATTTT | NA | TRBV6-4 | NA | TRBJ1-5
CASSPPPGQSSGANVLTF | TGTGCCAGCAGCCCTCCTCCGGGACAGAGTTCTGGGGCCAACGTCCTGACTTTC | NA | TRBV5-6 | TRBD1 | TRBJ2-6
CASSFPGLETQYF | TGTGCCAGCAGCTTCCCGGGATTGGAGACCCAGTACTTC | NA | TRBV7-9 | NA | TRBJ2-5
CASSFGLTNEKLFF | TGTGCCAGCAGCTTCGGGTTAACTAATGAAAAACTGTTTTTT | NA | TRBV5-1 | NA | TRBJ1-4
CASSPLSTVLQEKLFF | TGTGCCAGCAGCCCCCTCTCGACAGTTCTTCAAGAAAAACTGTTTTTT | NA | TRBV7-6 | NA | TRBJ1-4
CASSEIGGGGETQYF | TGTGCCAGCAGTGAAATCGGGGGGGGCGGTGAGACCCAGTACTTC | NA | TRBV6-1 | TRBD2 | TRBJ2-5
CASRRPSPFRVNTEAFF | TGTGCCAGCAGACGACCCTCCCCCTTCAGGGTAAACACTGAAGCTTTCTTT | NA | TRBV11-2 | NA | TRBJ1-1
CASSLSGTGGTGELFF | TGTGCCAGCAGCTTATCCGGGACAGGGGGCACCGGGGAGCTGTTTTTT | NA | TRBV11-2 | TRBD1 | TRBJ2-2
CASSTTGNYGYTF | TGTGCCAGCAGTACTACAGGGAACTATGGCTACACCTTC | NA | TRBV6-5 | NA | TRBJ1-2
CASRAGQYASPLHF | TGTGCCAGCAGGGCCGGACAGTATGCCTCACCCCTCCACTTT | NA | TRBV3-1/TRBV3-2 | NA | TRBJ1-6
CASSPGGSGELLFF | TGTGCCAGCAGCCCAGGAGGTTCGGGCGAGTTGCTGTTTTTT | NA | TRBV7-2 | NA | TRBJ1-4
CASSPGTGGFGYTF | TGTGCCAGTAGCCCCGGGACAGGGGGCTTTGGCTACACCTTC | NA | TRBV19 | TRBD1 | TRBJ1-2
CASSQGPSGGTSTDTQYF | TGTGCCAGCAGCCAAGGCCCTAGCGGGGGAACTAGCACAGATACGCAGTATTTT | NA | TRBV3-1/TRBV3-2 | TRBD2 | TRBJ2-3
CASSQEAVYNEQFF | TGTGCCAGCAGCCAAGAGGCAGTCTACAATGAGCAGTTCTTC | NA | TRBV4-2 | NA | TRBJ2-1
CASSEGGGAYNEQFF | TGCGCCAGCAGTGAAGGCGGGGGTGCCTACAATGAGCAGTTCTTC | NA | TRBV10-1 | TRBD2 | TRBJ2-1
CASSSTQNYGYTF | TGTGCCAGCAGCAGTACACAGAATTATGGCTACACCTTC | NA | TRBV2 | NA | TRBJ1-2
CASSELGLSGEQFF | TGTGCCAGCAGTGAATTGGGACTGTCGGGAGAGCAGTTCTTC | NA | TRBV25-1 | NA | TRBJ2-1
CSATGGNTEAFF | TGCAGCGCCACGGGGGGTAACACTGAAGCTTTCTTT | once | TRBV29-1 | NA | TRBJ1-1
CASSFSPLTQTGELFF | TGTGCCAGCAGCTTTAGTCCTTTGACACAAACCGGGGAGCTGTTTTTT | NA | TRBV7-3 | NA | TRBJ2-2
CASSVGRRNTEAFF | TGTGCCAGCAGCGTAGGGCGGAGGAACACTGAAGCTTTCTTT | NA | TRBV9 | NA | TRBJ1-1
CASNPQGSNQPQHF | TGTGCCAGTAACCCTCAGGGGAGCAATCAGCCCCAGCATTTT | NA | TRBV19 | NA | TRBJ1-5
CASSLKRARKSGANVLTF | TGTGCCAGCAGTCTTAAGAGGGCCAGGAAGTCTGGGGCCAACGTCCTGACTTTC | few | TRBV6-6 | NA | TRBJ2-6
CASSVQVPTYNEQFF | TGTGCCAGCAGTGTTCAGGTCCCTACCTACAATGAGCAGTTCTTC | few | TRBV7-9 | NA | TRBJ2-1
CASSSRERTNYGYTF | TGTGCCAGCAGTTCCCGGGAAAGGACTAACTATGGCTACACCTTC | few | TRBV27 | NA | TRBJ1-2
CASSLIGDTEAFF | TGTGCCAGCAGCTTGATCGGGGACACTGAAGCTTTCTTT | NA | TRBV5-4 | NA | TRBJ1-1
CASSFGAGGVNIQYF | TGTGCCAGCAGCTTCGGAGCGGGAGGGGTGAACATTCAGTACTTC | NA | TRBV7-9 | TRBD2 | TRBJ2-4
CASSSPRLNRDYNEQFF | TGTGCCAGCAGTTCCCCCCGCCTTAATCGCGACTACAATGAGCAGTTCTTC | NA | TRBV27 | NA | TRBJ2-1
CASSLSLAPGELFF | TGCGCCAGCAGCCTTTCACTAGCCCCCGGGGAGCTGTTTTTT | NA | TRBV4-3 | NA | TRBJ2-2
CASTRGWETQYF | TGTGCCAGTACGAGAGGTTGGGAGACCCAGTACTTC | NA | TRBV12-3/TRBV12-4 | NA | TRBJ2-5
CAISESTGGPIGYTF | TGTGCCATCAGTGAGTCGACAGGGGGTCCTATCGGCTACACCTTC | few | TRBV10-3 | TRBD1 | TRBJ1-2
CASSIDLGTVSGTQYF | TGTGCCAGTAGTATAGATCTTGGGACAGTTTCGGGTACGCAGTATTTT | NA | TRBV19 | TRBD1 | TRBJ2-3
CASSQSELEQFF | TGTGCCAGCAGCCAAAGTGAACTGGAGCAGTTCTTC | NA | TRBV3-1/TRBV3-2 | NA | TRBJ2-1
CASSPSGTGANVLTF | TGTGCCAGCAGCCCCTCAGGGACTGGGGCCAACGTCCTGACTTTC | few | TRBV5-4 | NA | TRBJ2-6
CASSGGANTEAFF | TGCGCCAGCAGTGGCGGAGCGAACACTGAAGCTTTCTTT | NA | TRBV10-2 | NA | TRBJ1-1
CASSVGLGQGSPLHF | TGTGCCAGCAGCGTAGGTCTGGGGCAGGGTTCACCCCTCCACTTT | NA | TRBV9 | NA | TRBJ1-6
CASTLRGGMNTEAFF | TGTGCCAGCACCCTTCGGGGGGGGATGAACACTGAAGCTTTCTTT | NA | TRBV28 | NA | TRBJ1-1